The 24 T cell receptor beta chains in this list originate from one sample, sequenced in a study of blood T cell repertoires in COVID-19. Sequencing used immunoSEQ multiplex PCR; TCRdb keeps in-frame clones, though not all of them. The table includes around 290,000 clones, around 90% detected once. The sample taken for sequencing was PBMCs or T cells enriched from blood (not recorded which). These receptors all stem from a woman under 40 who had recovered from COVID-19.

The chain is built from TRBV12-5 and TRBJ2-1; perhaps TRBD2 as D (6 bases). This CDR3 has 15 amino acids. The V end lost 4 bases, the J end lost 2 bases, and 12 bases lay between the germline ends. Germline lookup yields CDR1 LGHNT and CDR2 FRNRAP. In DNA form, the CDR3 reads TGTGCTAGTGGTTGGAGACGGGGGACCTACAATGAGCAGTTCTTC. Its translation: CASGWRRGTYNEQFF.

CDR3 nucleotide sequence: TGTGCCAGTAGCCTAGGGAGGGGGAAATCGAGCAATCAGCCCCAGCATTTT. This encodes CASSLGRGKSSNQPQHF. V and J are TRBV19 and TRBJ1-5, with TRBD1 as a possible D gene (6 bases). V was shortened by 6 bases and J by 1 base, with 19 bases between the two germline ends. CDR1 and CDR2 from the germline V gene are LNHDA and SQIVND (reference sequence). The length of the CDR3 is 17 residues. Supplemented by reference TRBV19 and TRBJ1-5, the full variable domain reads DGGITQSPKYLFRKEGQNVTLSCEQNLNHDAMYWYRQDPGQGLRLIYYSQIVNDFQKGDIAEGYSVSREKKESFPLTVTSAQKNPTAFYLCASSLGRGKSSNQPQHFGDGTRLSIL.

This chain connects TRBV5-6 to TRBJ1-2; D is unclear. CDR1 and CDR2 from the germline V gene are SGHDT and YYEEEE. V lost 0 bases, J lost 1 base, and 10 bases lay in between. The CDR3 spans 15 residues. CDR3 DNA sequence: TGTGCCAGCAGCTTGGTACGAGCCAATAACTATGGCTACACCTTC. Amino acid sequence: CASSLVRANNYGYTF.

The chain recombines TRBV25-1 with TRBJ2-7; 7 bases are a match to TRBD1. The germline CDR1 and CDR2 sequences are MGHDK and SYGVNS. The V segment lost 6 bases and the J segment 6 bases; nucleotides outside the gene matches: 8. This CDR3 is 13 amino acids long. The CDR3 nucleotides read TGTGCCAGCAGGGGAGACAGGGCGGGCGAGCAGTACTTC. Translated: CASRGDRAGEQYF.

The chain joins TRBV27 to TRBJ2-5; 9 nucleotides align to TRBD2. The CDR3 spans 15 residues. J was trimmed by 2 bases and V by 7 bases; bases with no gene match: 8. CDR1 is MNHEY, CDR2 SMNVEV, per germline (reference sequence). The CDR3 here is CASNRYGLAQETQYF. Here the CDR3 DNA reads TGTGCCAGCAACCGATATGGACTAGCGCAAGAGACCCAGTACTTC.

The V call is TRBV28, the J call TRBJ1-5; 11 nucleotides match TRBD1. The CDR3 runs 15 residues. Germline CDR1 and CDR2: MDHEN and SYDVKM. Trimming removed 6 bases from V and 7 bases from J; junction bases left unmatched: 8. DNA of the CDR3: TGTGCCAGCAGACTAGGGGGACAGGGGGACCAGCCCCAGCATTTT. Translated, it gives CASRLGGQGDQPQHF.

The chain has TRBV6-2 or TRBV6-3 and TRBJ2-3, with TRBD1 matching over 7 bases. The J segment lost 2 bases and the V segment lost 0 bases, leaving 11 bases of the junction unmatched. The CDR3 consists of 18 residues. CDR1 and CDR2 (germline): MNHEY, SVGEGT. The CDR3 DNA reads as TGTGCCAGCAGTTACTCAAGGACAGGCCCGGTCGCCACAGATACGCAGTATTTT. Translation: CASSYSRTGPVATDTQYF.

V usage is TRBV27 and J usage is TRBJ1-2; 9 bases are a match to TRBD1. From germline, CDR1 is MNHEY and CDR2 SMNVEV (reference sequence). The CDR3 is 18 residues long. J was trimmed by 5 bases and V by 3 bases; bases with no gene match: 16. CDR3 DNA sequence: TGTGCCAGCAGTTTTCTGACAGGGGGAAACCGTGGCCTATATGGCTACACCTTC. Its protein product is CASSFLTGGNRGLYGYTF.

The rearrangement links TRBV21-1 to TRBJ2-1; the DNA was not compared with TRBD1, the D call given in the table. TRBV21-1 represents a pseudogene. The CDR3 spans 14 residues. CDR3 DNA: TGTGCCAGCAGCCCGACAGACTCCTACAATGAGCAGTTCTTC. Translating gives CASSPTDSYNEQFF.

This rearrangement joins TRBV29-1 to TRBJ1-1, with D perhaps TRBD1 (5 bases). V lost 3 bases, J lost 0 bases, and 17 bases lay in between. The germline V gene has CDR1 SQVTM and CDR2 ANQGSEA. The CDR3 extends over 16 amino acids. Here the CDR3 reads CSVDPRGRQMNTEAFF. CDR3 in DNA: TGCAGCGTTGACCCTAGGGGTAGACAGATGAACACTGAAGCTTTCTTT.

The gene calls are TRBV5-1 and TRBJ2-7, with 7 bases fitting TRBD2. After removal of 0 bases from V and 4 bases from J, the junction contained 10 bases not matched to a gene. Germline CDR1 reads SGHRS; CDR2 reads YFSETQ. The CDR3 consists of 16 residues. The CDR3: CASSLDSGLRLYEQYF. CDR3 sequence (DNA): TGCGCCAGCAGCTTGGACTCGGGACTACGACTTTACGAGCAGTACTTC.

This chain links TRBV28 with TRBJ2-1; 8 nucleotides line up with TRBD2. V lost 2 bases and J lost 12; bases outside the gene matches: 12. The CDR3 runs to 15 residues. Germline CDR1 reads MDHEN; CDR2 reads SYDVKM. The CDR3 sequence: CASSLPGGVARWQFF. The CDR3 coding sequence is TGTGCCAGCAGTTTACCCGGGGGGGTCGCTCGTTGGCAGTTCTTC.

In this sample, this clone turned up a few times. The chain has TRBV5-6 and TRBJ2-5; tentatively, D is TRBD2 (5 bases). The CDR3 spans 13 residues. CDR1 SGHDT and CDR2 YYEEEE come from the germline V gene. Trimming shortened V by 4 bases and J by 2 bases, and 9 bases separated the two germline ends. The CDR3 DNA is TGTGCCAGCAGCGGGCTAGCTCAAGAGACCCAGTACTTC. It encodes CASSGLAQETQYF. Based on the CDR3 plus reference TRBV5-6 and TRBJ2-5, the full variable domain is DAGVTQSPTHLIKTRGQQVTLRCSPKSGHDTVSWYQQALGQGPQFIFQYYEEEERQRGNFPDRFSGHQFPNYSSELNVNALLLGDSALYLCASSGLAQETQYFGPGTRLLVL.

The chain has TRBV11-2 and TRBJ2-1, with a weak D call TRBD2 (9 bases). The CDR3 totals 16 residues. Germline CDR1 and CDR2: SGHAT and FQNNGV. The V and J ends lost 5 bases and 5 bases respectively, with 19 bases between them. Here the CDR3 DNA reads TGTGCCAGCAGCCTGCAGGGGGCGGGGGGGCACAATGAGCAGTTCTTC. As protein: CASSLQGAGGHNEQFF.

The chain is built from TRBV19 and TRBJ1-1, with unresolved D. Per the germline V gene, CDR1 is LNHDA and CDR2 is SQIVND (reference sequence). The V gene lost 1 base and the J gene lost 1 base, with 7 bases spanning the gap. The CDR3 contains 14 residues. DNA for the CDR3: TGTGCCAGTAGTATAGTTGGGCCGAACACTGAAGCTTTCTTT. Residues: CASSIVGPNTEAFF.

The chain employs TRBV11-3 and TRBJ2-2; TRBD2 matches 11 bases. V gave up 4 bases and J gave up 3 bases; unmatched junction bases: 7. The CDR3 runs to 17 residues. Germline V gene lookup returns CDR1 SGHNT and CDR2 YENEEA. The CDR3 region is CASSSGPGLADTGELFF. The CDR3 DNA sequence: TGTGCCAGCAGCTCGGGACCGGGACTAGCGGACACCGGGGAGCTGTTTTTT.

CDR3 coding DNA: TGTGCCTACGGGGGGTTTAAGGACTATGGCTACACCTTC. It codes for CAYGGFKDYGYTF. The chain combines TRBV28 with TRBJ1-2; weak D call: TRBD1 (5 bases). The V gene lost 11 bases and the J gene lost 3 bases, with 16 bases spanning the gap. Germline lookup yields CDR1 MDHEN and CDR2 SYDVKM. CDR3 size: 13 residues.

This chain uses TRBV7-9 with TRBJ1-6, with TRBD1 identical over 7 bases. Germline lookup yields CDR1 SEHNR and CDR2 FQNEAQ (reference sequence). The J segment lost 5 bases and the V segment lost 1 base, leaving 8 bases of the junction unmatched. The CDR3 sequence is 17 residues long. This chain's CDR3 is CASSLGHVTGNNSPLHF. The DNA for the CDR3 is TGTGCCAGCAGCTTAGGCCATGTGACAGGGAATAATTCACCCCTCCACTTT.

The J gene is TRBJ1-1, the V gene TRBV7-8; no definite D call. Trimming removed 3 bases from V and 7 bases from J, with 9 bases in between. CDR3 size: 12 residues. Germline-derived CDR1 and CDR2 are SGHVS and FQNEAQ. The CDR3 spells CASSLSPGEAFF. The CDR3 bases are TGTGCCAGCAGCTTGAGCCCCGGTGAAGCTTTCTTT.

This chain links TRBV7-2 with TRBJ2-7; TRBD2 matches at 13 bases. Germline loops: CDR1 SGHTA, CDR2 FQGNSA. CDR3 size: 16 residues. V was clipped by 0 bases and J by 2 bases; unmatched bases: 1. The CDR3 spells CASSLAGLAGTYEQYF. CDR3 nucleotide sequence: TGTGCCAGCAGCTTAGCGGGACTAGCGGGGACCTACGAGCAGTACTTC.

In this sample, this clone turned up once. The chain couples TRBV3-1 (or the pseudogene TRBV3-2) to TRBJ2-2, with 12 bases lining up with TRBD1. The CDR3 extends over 17 amino acids. Germline assignment: CDR1 LGHDT and CDR2 YNNKEL (reference sequence). J was trimmed by 7 bases and V by 0 bases; bases with no gene match: 6. The CDR3 DNA reads TGTGCCAGCAGCCAAGAGCGGGACAGGGGGCACGGCGGGGAGCTGTTTTTT. It yields the protein CASSQERDRGHGGELFF.

This clone showed up just a few times. The gene calls are TRBV7-9 and TRBJ1-1, with 8 bases lining up with TRBD1. CDR3 length: 13 amino acids. With 2 bases clipped from V and 10 bases from J, the junction kept 6 bases outside the gene matches. Per the germline V gene, CDR1 is SEHNR and CDR2 is FQNEAQ (reference sequence). The CDR3 sequence: CASSLRQGQGAFF. Written as DNA, the CDR3 is TGTGCCAGCAGCTTAAGACAGGGGCAGGGAGCTTTCTTT.

The CDR3 loop is CASSQDRGLETQYF. CDR3 nucleotide sequence: TGTGCCAGCAGCCAGGACAGGGGGCTAGAGACCCAGTACTTC. The V call is TRBV2, the J call TRBJ2-5; 11 bases are a match to TRBD1. CDR3 length equals 14 residues. Trimming cost V 6 bases and J 4 bases; bases outside gene matches: 4. Germline-derived CDR1 and CDR2 are SNHLY and FYNNEI.

This clone was observed a few times. The chain carries TRBV18 and TRBJ2-5; D is uncertain. Trimming took off 3 bases at V and 3 bases at J, with 2 bases between the two ends. Germline CDR1 reads KGHSH; CDR2 reads LQKENI. The CDR3 extends over 11 amino acids. The CDR3 nucleotides read TGTGCCAGCTCACCCAAAGAGACCCAGTACTTC. Translation gives CASSPKETQYF.